The 31 T cell receptor beta chains reported below all come from one sample, sequenced in a study of blood T cell repertoires in COVID-19 (dated by TCRdb to about 2020). To prepare the library, the immunoSEQ multiplex PCR assay was applied. The table was pulled from immuneACCESS by TCRdb, which kept in-frame rearrangements only. Such tables lose some clones; where checked, under half of the loss comes from unresolved V genes, and the rest has no known cause. Counted in this sample were about 42,000 clones; over 75% of them appeared once. The ten most abundant clones make up 2.4% of the sample. Sequencing was performed on peripheral blood. These receptors came from a human donor in a cohort sampled during active COVID-19.

This sequence joins TRBV3-1 (or the pseudogene TRBV3-2) and TRBJ1-2, with a tentative D call TRBD1 (5 bases). This CDR3 has 16 residues. The germline V gene has CDR1 LGHDT and CDR2 YNNKEL (reference sequence). Trimming took off 1 base at V and 4 bases at J, with 16 bases between the two ends. CDR3: CASSQVFRFDSYGYTF. CDR3 coding DNA: TGTGCCAGCAGCCAAGTTTTCCGTTTCGACAGCTATGGCTACACCTTC.

The chain joins TRBV6-2 or TRBV6-3 to TRBJ2-5; no clear D gene. The germline V and J ends were trimmed by 3 bases and 5 bases, with 10 bases remaining between them. CDR1 MNHEY and CDR2 SVGEGT come from the germline V gene. The CDR3 loop spans 13 amino acids. In nucleotides, the CDR3 is TGTGCCAGCAGTTATAATTATCAGGAGACCCAGTACTTC. Its protein product is CASSYNYQETQYF.

Worth noting for this clone: The junction shows a germline mismatch at one end, possibly a read error. The rearrangement links TRBV11-2 to TRBJ2-7; 12 nucleotides match TRBD2. The V gene's germline CDR1 is SGHAT and CDR2 FQNNGV. The CDR3 totals 16 residues. The CDR3 DNA is TGTGCCAGCAGCAACCCCGGACTAGCGGGGACCTACGAGCAGTGCTTC. It specifies CASSNPGLAGTYEQCF.

In DNA, the CDR3 is TGCGCCAGCAGCTTGGGGAATACGGGGGACTCCTACGAGCAGTACTTC. This sequence encodes CASSLGNTGDSYEQYF. This chain uses TRBV5-1 with TRBJ2-7, with D perhaps TRBD2 (6 bases). The CDR3 spans 16 residues. V lost 0 bases and J lost 0, with 13 bases in between. Germline V lookup: CDR1 SGHRS, CDR2 YFSETQ.

This rearrangement joins TRBV5-6 to TRBJ1-5; unclear D gene. V shed 3 bases and J shed 0 bases, with 10 bases lying between them. Germline V gene lookup returns CDR1 SGHDT and CDR2 YYEEEE. The CDR3 covers 15 residues. The CDR3 DNA reads as TGTGCCAGCAGCTCGGGTACCCATAGCAATCAGCCCCAGCATTTT. This sequence encodes CASSSGTHSNQPQHF. Together with reference TRBV5-6 and TRBJ1-5, the CDR3 gives the full variable domain: DAGVTQSPTHLIKTRGQQVTLRCSPKSGHDTVSWYQQALGQGPQFIFQYYEEEERQRGNFPDRFSGHQFPNYSSELNVNALLLGDSALYLCASSSGTHSNQPQHFGDGTRLSIL.

The gene calls are TRBV4-1 and TRBJ2-5, with a weak D call TRBD2 (6 bases). The CDR3 has 15 residues. The ends were cut back, 1 base at V and 5 bases at J, with 14 bases in the middle. Germline CDR1 is MGHRA and CDR2 is YSYEKL. The CDR3 sequence: CASSQVRARGETQYF. CDR3 coding DNA: TGCGCCAGCAGCCAAGTCCGGGCACGGGGGGAGACCCAGTACTTC.

This chain links TRBV5-1 with TRBJ1-1, with D perhaps TRBD1 (5 bases). Trimming left V 1 base short and J 4 bases short, with 11 bases between. Germline V gene sequence: CDR1 SGHRS, CDR2 YFSETQ. This CDR3 spans 14 amino acids. The CDR3 protein is CASSLSPGGTEAFF. CDR3 coding DNA: TGCGCCAGCAGCTTGAGTCCCGGGGGCACTGAAGCTTTCTTT.

The chain uses TRBV5-6 and TRBJ1-1; 8 bases align to TRBD1. This CDR3 has 14 residues. Germline values: CDR1 SGHDT, CDR2 YYEEEE. The trim removed 5 bases at V and 6 bases at J, leaving 9 bases unmatched. As DNA, the CDR3 is TGTGCCAGCAGGCCTACAGGGGGGAGCGCTGAAGCTTTCTTT. Protein product: CASRPTGGSAEAFF.

The genes are TRBV9 and TRBJ2-5; 11 bases are a match to TRBD2. The CDR3 sequence is 16 residues long. The ends lost 0 bases at V and 4 bases at J; junction bases unmatched: 5. The germline V gene encodes CDR1 SGDLS and CDR2 YYNGEE. In DNA form, the CDR3 reads TGTGCCAGCAGCGTAGTGGGGACTAGCGGACTAGAGACCCAGTACTTC. Translation gives CASSVVGTSGLETQYF. The complete variable domain, with remaining parts taken from reference TRBV9 and TRBJ2-5, reads DSGVTQTPKHLITATGQRVTLRCSPRSGDLSVYWYQQSLDQGLQFLIQYYNGEERAKGNILERFSAQQFPDLHSELNLSSLELGDSALYFCASSVVGTSGLETQYFGPGTRLLVL.

This clone was seen once. The CDR3 DNA sequence: TGTGCCAGCAGCAGGGGGCAGGGAGATACGCAGTATTTT. As protein: CASSRGQGDTQYF. V is TRBV7-8 and J is TRBJ2-3, with TRBD1 identical over 7 bases. Germline CDR1 reads SGHVS; CDR2 reads FQNEAQ. V dropped 5 bases and J dropped 5; count of bases not matched to a gene: 4. There are 13 residues in the CDR3. Full variable domain (outside the CDR3, taken from reference TRBV7-8 and TRBJ2-3): GAGVSQSPRYKVAKRGQDVALRCDPISGHVSLFWYQQALGQGPEFLTYFQNEAQLDKSGLPSDRFFAERPEGSVSTLKIQRTQQEDSAVYLCASSRGQGDTQYFGPGTRLTVL.

This clone showed up just once. The chain carries TRBV10-3 and TRBJ1-1, with D possibly matching TRBD1 (6 bases). The CDR3 extends over 14 amino acids. V was pared by 2 bases and J by 1 base, with 8 bases between. Per germline, CDR1 ENHRY and CDR2 SYGVKD. The CDR3 DNA follows: TGTGCCATCAGTGAGGGACAGAAGAACACTGAAGCTTTCTTT. Its translation: CAISEGQKNTEAFF.

J is TRBJ1-2 and V is TRBV12-3 or TRBV12-4; the D gene is possibly TRBD1 (6 bases). The length of the CDR3 is 13 residues. Trimming took 3 bases from V and 5 from J, leaving 10 bases between them. The CDR3 DNA reads as TGTGCCAGCAGTTTGCGGGGGGCGTATGGCTACACCTTC. It yields the protein CASSLRGAYGYTF.

The chain couples TRBV11-3 to TRBJ2-2; 7 bases line up with TRBD2. The ends lost 4 bases at V and 0 bases at J; junction bases unmatched: 2. This CDR3 is 15 amino acids long. Per germline, CDR1 SGHNT and CDR2 YENEEA. CDR3 in amino acids: CASSSGLSNTGELFF. The CDR3 nucleotides are TGTGCCAGCAGCTCGGGACTATCGAACACCGGGGAGCTGTTTTTT. The whole variable domain, filled in from reference TRBV11-3 and TRBJ2-2, reads EAGVVQSPRYKIIEKKQPVAFWCNPISGHNTLYWYLQNLGQGPELLIRYENEEAVDDSQLPKDRFSAERLKGVDSTLKIQPAELGDSAVYLCASSSGLSNTGELFFGEGSRLTVL.

This chain links TRBV2 with TRBJ2-7; maybe TRBD2 (5 bases). The germline CDR1 and CDR2 sequences are SNHLY and FYNNEI. This CDR3 has 13 residues. Trimming cost V 8 bases and J 3 bases, with 14 bases left between them. CDR3 DNA: TGTGCCAGCGGGTGGACTGAAAACTACGAGCAGTACTTC. Amino acid sequence: CASGWTENYEQYF. The full variable domain, rest sourced from reference TRBV2 and TRBJ2-7, is EPEVTQTPSHQVTQMGQEVILRCVPISNHLYFYWYRQILGQKVEFLVSFYNNEISEKSEIFDDQFSVERPDGSNFTLKIRSTKLEDSAMYFCASGWTENYEQYFGPGTRLTVT.

As to this clone: Other DNA sequences of this sample code for an identical CDR3. The chain joins TRBV18 to TRBJ2-3, with D unresolved. The CDR3 contains 13 residues. V lost 0 bases, J lost 3 bases, and 4 bases lay in between. The germline gives CDR1 KGHSH, CDR2 LQKENI. CDR3 region: CASSPPSTDTQYF. The CDR3 DNA reads as TGTGCCAGCTCACCACCGTCAACAGATACGCAGTATTTT.

The rearrangement joins TRBV5-1 to TRBJ2-7; 9 bases map to TRBD1. Per the germline V gene, CDR1 is SGHRS and CDR2 is YFSETQ. V shed 6 bases and J 6 bases; nucleotides not matched to a gene: 10. The CDR3 totals 14 residues. The CDR3 here is CASIHGQGLSEQYF. CDR3 nucleotides: TGCGCCAGCATCCACGGACAGGGGCTCTCCGAGCAGTACTTC.

The chain couples TRBV4-1 to TRBJ1-2; 9 bases align to TRBD1. The CDR3 has 16 residues. Germline CDR1 is MGHRA and CDR2 is YSYEKL. V lost 6 bases and J lost 1; bases outside the gene matches: 9. The CDR3 spells CASRGRRTGDNYGYTF. CDR3 nucleotides: TGCGCCAGCAGGGGCCGGAGGACAGGGGATAACTATGGCTACACCTTC.

In this sample, this clone turned up once. J is TRBJ2-7 and V is TRBV30, with TRBD2 as a possible D gene (6 bases). The CDR3 length is 15 residues. The germline gives CDR1 GTSNPN, CDR2 SVGIG (reference sequence). The V gene lost 0 bases and the J gene lost 3 bases, with 15 bases spanning the gap. The CDR3 DNA reads TGTGCCTGGAGTGTCCAAGGACTGGGGGGCTACGAGCAGTACTTC. It yields the protein CAWSVQGLGGYEQYF.

The chain uses TRBV21-1 and TRBJ2-5; the table's D call of TRBD2 was not tested on the DNA. TRBV21-1 is a pseudogene locus. The CDR3 contains 15 residues. For the CDR3, the DNA is TGTGCCAGCAGCAAAACCAGCGGGGAGGAAGAGACCCAGTACTTC. Residues: CASSKTSGEEETQYF.

The V call is TRBV11-3, the J call TRBJ2-5; D not certain. In germline, CDR1 is SGHNT, CDR2 YENEEA. This CDR3 has 15 amino acids. The V gene lost 1 base and the J gene lost 5 bases, with 14 bases spanning the gap. The CDR3 sequence is CASSLAYQLIETQYF. CDR3 nucleotide sequence: TGTGCCAGCAGCTTAGCCTACCAATTAATTGAGACCCAGTACTTC.

The CDR3 coding sequence is TGTGCCTGGCGGACAGGGTCCTACGAGCAGTACTTC. It encodes CAWRTGSYEQYF. The chain couples TRBV30 to TRBJ2-7; 8 bases match TRBD1. Germline values: CDR1 GTSNPN, CDR2 SVGIG (reference sequence). The CDR3 is 12 residues long. V dropped 5 bases and J dropped 1; count of bases not matched to a gene: 1.

J is TRBJ2-7 and V is TRBV15; a weak D match, TRBD1 (7 bases). V lost 0 bases to trimming and J lost 2 bases, with 14 bases between them. The germline V gene has CDR1 LNHNV and CDR2 YYDKDF (reference sequence). The length of the CDR3 is 16 residues. The CDR3 nucleotides are TGTGCCACCAGCAGAGAAGGAGGGGGCGGAACCTACGAGCAGTACTTC. Encoded protein: CATSREGGGGTYEQYF. Full variable domain (rest looked up from reference TRBV15 and TRBJ2-7): DAMVIQNPRYQVTQFGKPVTLSCSQTLNHNVMYWYQQKSSQAPKLLFHYYDKDFNNEADTPDNFQSRRPNTSFCFLDIRSPGLGDTAMYLCATSREGGGGTYEQYFGPGTRLTVT.

V usage is TRBV24-1 and J usage is TRBJ2-1; 10 positions agree with TRBD2. V shed 1 base and J 7 bases; nucleotides not matched to a gene: 12. This CDR3 has 18 amino acids. Germline CDR1 KGHDR, CDR2 SFDVKD. Here the CDR3 reads CATSDFGVTSGVKNEQFF. The CDR3 bases are TGTGCCACCAGTGATTTTGGGGTAACTAGCGGGGTAAAGAATGAGCAGTTCTTC.

This clone was detected once. V usage is TRBV7-3 and J usage is TRBJ1-1; TRBD1 agrees at 11 bases. The CDR3 is 17 residues long. Germline CDR1 is SGHTA and CDR2 is FQGTGA. J was trimmed by 0 bases and V by 5 bases; bases with no gene match: 8. CDR3 amino acids: CASSPGTGGRMNTEAFF. The CDR3 bases are TGTGCCAGCAGCCCAGGGACAGGGGGTCGGATGAACACTGAAGCTTTCTTT.

This clone was counted a single time. V gene TRBV2 combines with J gene TRBJ2-3, with D perhaps matching TRBD2 (5 bases). This CDR3 is 14 amino acids long. Germline V CDR1 and CDR2: SNHLY, FYNNEI. V shed 6 bases and J shed 1 base, with 11 bases lying between them. In DNA form, the CDR3 reads TGTGCCAGCAGAGCCGGGCGGGGCACAGATACGCAGTATTTT. Amino acid sequence: CASRAGRGTDTQYF.

This chain links TRBV10-3 with TRBJ1-5, with D perhaps TRBD1 (5 bases). The length of the CDR3 is 16 residues. Germline V gene lookup returns CDR1 ENHRY and CDR2 SYGVKD. V was shortened by 0 bases and J by 7 bases, with 16 bases between the two germline ends. The CDR3 reads CAISESRGGEEQPQHF. The CDR3 DNA reads TGTGCCATCAGTGAGTCAAGGGGAGGGGAGGAGCAGCCCCAGCATTTT.

This clone was recorded only once. The chain joins TRBV6-1 to TRBJ1-2, with D maybe TRBD1 (6 bases). With 3 bases removed from V and 4 bases from J, the gap between germline ends came to 12 bases. The germline V gene encodes CDR1 MNHNS and CDR2 SASEGT. The CDR3 has 14 residues. As DNA, the CDR3 is TGTGCCAGCAGTGAGGGGGGGCTTCCCTATGGCTACACCTTC. This encodes CASSEGGLPYGYTF.

The chain employs TRBV7-2 and TRBJ2-2; 7 bases line up with TRBD1. With 5 bases clipped from V and 6 bases from J, the junction kept 9 bases outside the gene matches. Germline-derived CDR1 and CDR2 are SGHTA and FQGNSA. CDR3 size: 15 residues. As DNA, the CDR3 is TGTGCCAGCAGCAGACAGGGCTTGGGCGCCGGGGAGCTGTTTTTT. This gives the protein CASSRQGLGAGELFF. The full variable domain, rest sourced from reference TRBV7-2 and TRBJ2-2, is GAGVSQSPSNKVTEKGKDVELRCDPISGHTALYWYRQSLGQGLEFLIYFQGNSAPDKSGLPSDRFSAERTGGSVSTLTIQRTQQEDSAVYLCASSRQGLGAGELFFGEGSRLTVL.

The CDR3 spells CASSHQYDEGLAKNIQYF. The CDR3 DNA reads as TGTGCCAGCAGCCACCAATATGACGAGGGACTAGCCAAAAACATTCAGTACTTC. This sequence joins TRBV3-1 (or the pseudogene TRBV3-2) and TRBJ2-4; D is possibly TRBD2 (6 bases). CDR1 LGHDT and CDR2 YNNKEL come from the germline V gene (reference sequence). This CDR3 region has 18 residues. The V end was cut by 3 bases, the J end by 0 bases, with 18 bases between.

The chain employs TRBV24-1 and TRBJ1-1, with D unresolved. This CDR3 contains 12 residues. Trimming left V 0 bases short and J 14 bases short, with 12 bases between. Per the germline V gene, CDR1 is KGHDR and CDR2 is SFDVKD. Here the CDR3 DNA reads TGTGCCACCAGTGATTTGACCCAGGCCCGGTTCTTT. Translation: CATSDLTQARFF.

The chain joins TRBV28 to TRBJ1-1; D call uncertain. The CDR3 is made up of 12 amino acids. The germline V and J ends were trimmed by 3 bases and 0 bases, with 2 bases remaining between them. CDR1 is MDHEN and CDR2 is SYDVKM in the germline V gene. Written as DNA, the CDR3 is TGTGCCAGCAGTTTTATGAACACTGAAGCTTTCTTT. Amino acid sequence: CASSFMNTEAFF.